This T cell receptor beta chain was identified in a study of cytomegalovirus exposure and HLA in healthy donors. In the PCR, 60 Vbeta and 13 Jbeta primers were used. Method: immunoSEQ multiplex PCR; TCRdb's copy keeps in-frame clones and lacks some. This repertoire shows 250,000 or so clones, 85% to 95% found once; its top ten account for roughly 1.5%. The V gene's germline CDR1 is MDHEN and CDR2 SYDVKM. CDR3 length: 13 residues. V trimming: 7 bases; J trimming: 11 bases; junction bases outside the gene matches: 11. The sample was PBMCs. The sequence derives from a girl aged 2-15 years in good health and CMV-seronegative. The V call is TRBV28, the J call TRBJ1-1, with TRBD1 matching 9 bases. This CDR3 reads CASTPGQGRLAFF. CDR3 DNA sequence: TGTGCCAGCACCCCGGGACAGGGACGTCTGGCTTTCTTT.